Below, 15 T cell receptor beta chains from the same sample are listed, as sequenced in a study of OX40 agonist ivuxolimab in advanced cancers. Libraries were prepared by immunoSEQ multiplex PCR; TCRdb keeps only in-frame clonotypes and omits some of them. The table has about 13,000 clones, under 70% seen once. The sequencing here drew on CD4+ or CD8+ T cells sorted from blood, taken in a trial of the OX40 agonist ivuxolimab. Every receptor here comes from an adult with an advanced solid tumor such as melanoma, head and neck, liver or kidney cancer.

This chain joins TRBV6-1 and TRBJ2-2; D ambiguous. The CDR3 extends over 16 amino acids. Per the germline V gene, CDR1 is MNHNS and CDR2 is SASEGT. Trimming pared 2 bases from V and 5 bases from J, leaving 15 bases between. The chain's CDR3 is CASSEFLGIQTGELFF. The CDR3 nucleotides read TGTGCCAGCAGTGAATTCCTAGGCATTCAGACCGGGGAGCTGTTTTTT.

This clone was found a few times. V gene TRBV7-3 combines with J gene TRBJ2-7; the match to TRBD2 covers 11 bases. This CDR3 region has 18 residues. CDR1 and CDR2 (germline): SGHTA, FQGTGA. V trimming: 2 bases; J trimming: 3 bases; junction bases outside the gene matches: 12. This CDR3 reads CASSLAVRLAGGIYEQYF. CDR3 DNA: TGTGCCAGCAGCTTAGCGGTCCGTCTAGCGGGAGGTATCTACGAGCAGTACTTC.

The chain uses TRBV7-2 and TRBJ2-7; D possibly uses TRBD1 or TRBD2 (5 bases each). The CDR3 covers 15 residues. V lost 1 base, J lost 3 bases, and 13 bases lay in between. CDR1 and CDR2 from the germline V gene are SGHTA and FQGNSA. CDR3 amino acids: CASSLELGAGYEQYF. CDR3 DNA sequence: TGTGCCAGCAGCTTAGAACTCGGGGCTGGCTACGAGCAGTACTTC.

The CDR3 protein is CSVEGGGRNEQYF. In DNA form, the CDR3 reads TGCAGCGTTGAGGGGGGGGGTCGGAACGAGCAGTACTTC. V and J are TRBV29-1 and TRBJ2-7; 7 nucleotides match TRBD2. CDR1 is SQVTM and CDR2 is ANQGSEA in the germline V gene. Losses at the gene ends were 3 bases for V and 5 bases for J; bases not matched to a gene: 7. CDR3 length: 13 amino acids.

This rearrangement joins TRBV6-5 to TRBJ1-2, with D maybe TRBD1 (6 bases). This CDR3 comprises 14 residues. V lost 5 bases, J lost 4 bases, and 14 bases lay in between. Germline values: CDR1 MNHEY, CDR2 SVGAGI. CDR3 region: CASSEWQGPYGYTF. The CDR3 coding sequence is TGTGCCAGCAGTGAATGGCAGGGGCCCTATGGCTACACCTTC.

The J gene is TRBJ2-5, the V gene TRBV18; 9 nucleotides agree with TRBD1. The J call may be in error: the DNA end matches TRBJ2-7 better. There are 15 residues in the CDR3. The germline V gene encodes CDR1 KGHSH and CDR2 LQKENI. CDR3 loop: CASSLGGTGSHEQYF. The CDR3 DNA follows: TGTGCCAGCTCCCTAGGGGGGACAGGGTCCCACGAGCAGTACTTC.

V gene TRBV6-1 combines with J gene TRBJ1-1; no definite D call. From germline, CDR1 is MNHNS and CDR2 SASEGT. The V and J ends lost 7 bases and 0 bases respectively, with 9 bases between them. The CDR3 is 13 residues long. The CDR3 DNA reads TGTGCCAGCACCCCCCCGATGAACACTGAAGCTTTCTTT. Translation: CASTPPMNTEAFF.

The gene calls are TRBV6-5 and TRBJ1-1, with TRBD1 as a possible D gene (5 bases). With 6 bases removed from V and 5 bases from J, the gap between germline ends came to 16 bases. In germline, CDR1 is MNHEY, CDR2 SVGAGI. The CDR3 spans 14 residues. For the CDR3, the DNA is TGTGCCAGCAGGCCGCAGGGATCAGATACTGAAGCTTTCTTT. Protein product: CASRPQGSDTEAFF.

The rearrangement joins TRBV15 to TRBJ2-5; 8 positions match TRBD1. The last part of the DNA fits TRBJ2-7 better; the J call may be wrong. The CDR3 extends over 13 amino acids. Germline V CDR1 and CDR2: LNHNV, YYDKDF (reference sequence). CDR3 bases: TGTGCCACCAGCAGCGGACAGGGCTACGAGCAGTACTTC. Encoded protein: CATSSGQGYEQYF.

This sequence joins TRBV11-2 and TRBJ2-1; D possibly matches TRBD1 or TRBD2 (7 bases each). Germline assignment: CDR1 SGHAT and CDR2 FQNNGV. This CDR3 spans 15 amino acids. V was shortened by 5 bases and J by 9 bases, with 20 bases between the two germline ends. The CDR3 nucleotides read TGTGCCAGCAGCCCAGGGGGGGGGACCTTCACTGAGCAGTTCTTC. This translates into CASSPGGGTFTEQFF.

This chain links TRBV28 with TRBJ2-7, with 8 bases that match TRBD1. Germline V gives CDR1 MDHEN, CDR2 SYDVKM. The CDR3 has 12 amino acids. V shed 7 bases, J shed 3 bases, and the junction held 2 bases outside the gene matches. CDR3 sequence (DNA): TGTGCCAGCACCGGACAGGGCTACGAGCAGTACTTC. Its translation: CASTGQGYEQYF.

This clone was observed once. The chain uses TRBV19 and TRBJ2-2; 7 bases are a match to TRBD1. Trimming removed 3 bases from V and 5 bases from J; junction bases left unmatched: 3. Germline CDR1 is LNHDA and CDR2 is SQIVND (reference sequence). The CDR3 is 14 amino acids. The CDR3 loop reads CASSINRGTGELFF. The CDR3 region has the DNA TGTGCCAGTAGTATTAACAGGGGAACCGGGGAGCTGTTTTTT.

This clone is a singleton in its sample. This rearrangement joins TRBV7-8 to TRBJ2-3, with 8 bases that match TRBD2. Trimming cost V 3 bases and J 5 bases; bases outside gene matches: 7. The germline CDR1 and CDR2 sequences are SGHVS and FQNEAQ. This CDR3 is 15 amino acids long. The DNA of the CDR3 is TGTGCCAGCAGCTTTCTCACCGGGGGGGAAGATACGCAGTATTTT. Protein product: CASSFLTGGEDTQYF.

V gene TRBV7-8 combines with J gene TRBJ2-3; D gene unclear. V was pared by 3 bases and J by 2 bases, with 9 bases between. The germline CDR1 and CDR2 sequences are SGHVS and FQNEAQ. There are 14 residues in the CDR3. CDR3 amino acids: CASSFPDLTDTQYF. DNA for the CDR3: TGTGCCAGCAGCTTCCCAGACCTCACAGATACGCAGTATTTT.

The CDR3 DNA reads as TGTGCCACCAGCAGAGTGGCAGCGCACACTGAAGCTTTCTTT. Translating it yields CATSRVAAHTEAFF. The chain links TRBV15 to TRBJ1-1; D is unresolved. In germline, CDR1 is LNHNV, CDR2 YYDKDF (reference sequence). The CDR3 is made up of 14 amino acids. V gave up 1 base and J gave up 3 bases, with 9 bases separating them.